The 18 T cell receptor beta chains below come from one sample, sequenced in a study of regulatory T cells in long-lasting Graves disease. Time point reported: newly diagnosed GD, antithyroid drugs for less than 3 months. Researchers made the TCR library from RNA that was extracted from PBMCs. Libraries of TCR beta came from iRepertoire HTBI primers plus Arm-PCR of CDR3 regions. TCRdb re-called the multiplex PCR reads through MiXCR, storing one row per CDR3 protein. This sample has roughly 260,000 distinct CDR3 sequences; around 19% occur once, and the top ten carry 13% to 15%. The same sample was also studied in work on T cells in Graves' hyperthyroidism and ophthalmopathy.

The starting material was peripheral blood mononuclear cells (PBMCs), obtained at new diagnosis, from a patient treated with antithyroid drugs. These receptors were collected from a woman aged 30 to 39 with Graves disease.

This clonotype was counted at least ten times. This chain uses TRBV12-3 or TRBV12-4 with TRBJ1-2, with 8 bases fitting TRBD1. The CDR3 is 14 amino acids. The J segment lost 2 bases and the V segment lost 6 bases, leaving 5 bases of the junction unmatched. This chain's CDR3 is CASSPRTGNYGYTF. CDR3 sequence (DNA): TGTGCCAGCAGCCCGCGGACAGGGAACTATGGCTACACCTTC.

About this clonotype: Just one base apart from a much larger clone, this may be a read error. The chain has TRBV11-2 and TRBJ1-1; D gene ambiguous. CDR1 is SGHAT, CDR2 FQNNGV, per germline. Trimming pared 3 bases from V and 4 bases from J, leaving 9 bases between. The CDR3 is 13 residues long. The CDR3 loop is CASSFIGSTEAFF. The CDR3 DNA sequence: TGTGCCAGCAGCTTTATAGGAAGCACTGAAGCTTTCTTT.

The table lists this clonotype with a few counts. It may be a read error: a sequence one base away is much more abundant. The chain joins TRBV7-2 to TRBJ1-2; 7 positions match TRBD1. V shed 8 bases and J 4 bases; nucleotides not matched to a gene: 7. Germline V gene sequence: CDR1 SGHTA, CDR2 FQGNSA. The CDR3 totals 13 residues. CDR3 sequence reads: CASGIDRVYGYTF. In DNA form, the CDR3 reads TGTGCCAGCGGCATTGACAGGGTCTATGGCTACACCTTC.

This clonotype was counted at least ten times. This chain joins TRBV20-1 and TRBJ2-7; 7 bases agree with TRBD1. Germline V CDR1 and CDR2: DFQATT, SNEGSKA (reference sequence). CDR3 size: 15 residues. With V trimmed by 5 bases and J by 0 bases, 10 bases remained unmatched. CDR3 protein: CSAVTPTGSSYEQYF. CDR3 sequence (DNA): TGCAGTGCTGTTACTCCGACAGGGAGCTCCTACGAGCAGTACTTC.

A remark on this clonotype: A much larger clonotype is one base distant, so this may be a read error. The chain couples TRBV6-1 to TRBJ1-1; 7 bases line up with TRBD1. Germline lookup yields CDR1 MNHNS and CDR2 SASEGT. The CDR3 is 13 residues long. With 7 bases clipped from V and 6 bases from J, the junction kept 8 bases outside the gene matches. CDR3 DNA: TGTGCCAGCACCCTCCGACAGGGCTCTGAAGCTTTCTTT. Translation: CASTLRQGSEAFF.

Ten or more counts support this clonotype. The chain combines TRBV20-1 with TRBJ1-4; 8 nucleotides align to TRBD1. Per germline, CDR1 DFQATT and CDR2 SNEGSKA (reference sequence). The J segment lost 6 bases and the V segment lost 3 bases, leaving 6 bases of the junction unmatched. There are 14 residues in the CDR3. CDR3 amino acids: CSARVSTGDEKLFF. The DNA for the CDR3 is TGCAGTGCTAGGGTGTCGACAGGGGATGAAAAACTGTTTTTT.

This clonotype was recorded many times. CDR3 nucleotide sequence: TGTGCCAGCAGCTTAGCCCGGACTAGCACTACAACCGGGGAGACCCAGTACTTC. This encodes CASSLARTSTTTGETQYF. The rearrangement uses TRBV7-2 and TRBJ2-5, with 8 bases matching TRBD2. Trimming cost V 0 bases and J 5 bases; bases outside gene matches: 14. CDR3 length: 18 residues. The germline gives CDR1 SGHTA, CDR2 FQGNSA.

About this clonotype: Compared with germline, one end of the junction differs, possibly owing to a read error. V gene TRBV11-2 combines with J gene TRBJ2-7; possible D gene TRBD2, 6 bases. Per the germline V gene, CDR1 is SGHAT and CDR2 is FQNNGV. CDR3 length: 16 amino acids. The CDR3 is CASSQEVLGGSYEQYF. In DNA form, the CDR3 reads TGCGCCAGCAGCCAAGAAGTTTTGGGGGGATCCTACGAGCAGTACTTC.

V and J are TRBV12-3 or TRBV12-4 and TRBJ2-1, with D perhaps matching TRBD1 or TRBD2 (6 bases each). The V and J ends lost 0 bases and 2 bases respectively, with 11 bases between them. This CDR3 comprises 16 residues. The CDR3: CASSLAGGGTYNEQFF. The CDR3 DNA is TGTGCCAGCAGTTTAGCGGGGGGCGGCACCTACAATGAGCAGTTCTTC.

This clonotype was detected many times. Here the CDR3 DNA reads TGCAGTGCTAGGGATCTAGCGGGGAGGGTTGATGAGCAGTTCTTC. This gives the protein CSARDLAGRVDEQFF. V and J are TRBV20-1 and TRBJ2-1, with 9 bases that match TRBD2. Trimming at V came to 3 bases and at J to 8 bases, leaving 11 bases not matched to a gene. This CDR3 spans 15 amino acids. CDR1 is DFQATT and CDR2 is SNEGSKA in the germline V gene (reference sequence).

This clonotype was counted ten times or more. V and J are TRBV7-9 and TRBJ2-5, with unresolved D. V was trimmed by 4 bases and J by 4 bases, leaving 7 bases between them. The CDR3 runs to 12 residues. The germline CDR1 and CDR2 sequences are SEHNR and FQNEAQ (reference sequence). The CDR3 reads CASSSDGETQYF. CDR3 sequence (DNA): TGTGCCAGCAGCTCAGATGGAGAGACCCAGTACTTC.

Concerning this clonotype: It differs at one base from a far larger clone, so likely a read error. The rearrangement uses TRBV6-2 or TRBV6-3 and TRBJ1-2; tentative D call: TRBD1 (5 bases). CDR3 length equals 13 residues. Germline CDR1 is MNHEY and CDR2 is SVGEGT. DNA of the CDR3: TGTGCCAGCAAGTTGGTGGGACTCTATGGCTGCACCTTC. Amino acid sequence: CASKLVGLYGCTF.

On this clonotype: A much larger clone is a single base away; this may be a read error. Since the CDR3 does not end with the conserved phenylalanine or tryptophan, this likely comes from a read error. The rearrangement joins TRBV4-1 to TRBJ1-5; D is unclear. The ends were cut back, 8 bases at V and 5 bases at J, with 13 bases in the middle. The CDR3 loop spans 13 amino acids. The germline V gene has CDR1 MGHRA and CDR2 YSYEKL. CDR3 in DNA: TGCGCCAGCGGCACGAGGACGGATCAGCCCCAGCATTTA. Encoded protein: CASGTRTDQPQHL.

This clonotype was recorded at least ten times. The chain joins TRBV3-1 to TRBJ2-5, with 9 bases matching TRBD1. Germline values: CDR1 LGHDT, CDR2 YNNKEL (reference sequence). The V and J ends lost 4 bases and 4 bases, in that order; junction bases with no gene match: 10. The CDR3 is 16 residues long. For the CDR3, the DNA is TGTGCCAGCAGCCCGACCCTGGGACAGGGTGCAGAGACCCAGTACTTC. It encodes CASSPTLGQGAETQYF.

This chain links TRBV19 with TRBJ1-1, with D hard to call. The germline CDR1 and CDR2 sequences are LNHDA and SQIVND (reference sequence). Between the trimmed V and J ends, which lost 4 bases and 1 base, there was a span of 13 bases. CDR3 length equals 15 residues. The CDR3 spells CASSTQMVGNTEAFF. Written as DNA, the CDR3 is TGTGCCAGTAGTACCCAGATGGTAGGGAACACTGAAGCTTTCTTT.

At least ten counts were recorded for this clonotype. The CDR3, as DNA: TGTGCCAGCAGTTTTCAGGGTAGCAGGGATACGCAGTATTTT. This codes for CASSFQGSRDTQYF. The chain is built from TRBV12-3 or TRBV12-4 and TRBJ2-3; maybe TRBD1 (5 bases). This CDR3 spans 14 amino acids. V gave up 3 bases and J gave up 6 bases, with 13 bases separating them.

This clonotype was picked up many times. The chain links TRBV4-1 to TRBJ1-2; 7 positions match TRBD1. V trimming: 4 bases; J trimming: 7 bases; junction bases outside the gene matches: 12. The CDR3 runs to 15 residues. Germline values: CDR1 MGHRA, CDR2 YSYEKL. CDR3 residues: CASSLALQGQGGYTF. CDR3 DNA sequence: TGCGCCAGCAGCCTGGCCTTACAGGGGCAGGGTGGCTACACCTTC.

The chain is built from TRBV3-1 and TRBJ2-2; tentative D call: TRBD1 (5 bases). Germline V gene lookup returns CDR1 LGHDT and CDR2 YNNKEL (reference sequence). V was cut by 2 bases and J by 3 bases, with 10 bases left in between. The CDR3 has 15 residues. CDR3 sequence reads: CASSQNDRDTGELFF. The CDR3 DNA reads TGTGCCAGCAGCCAAAATGACAGAGACACCGGGGAGCTGTTTTTT.